Presented here are 11 T cell receptor beta chains from one specimen sequenced in a study of metastatic and nonmetastatic thyroid tumors. TCRdb reprocessed the PCR reads via MiXCR. The repertoire holds 10,000 to 15,000 clones, approximately 27% seen once, with roughly 18% in the top ten. Each patient went into thyroid surgery without having received any treatment. The sample consisted of tumor tissue. The receptors stem from a female donor with papillary thyroid cancer or a benign thyroid nodule (not recorded which). Some clones in this sample may be carry-over from other donors' samples.

The chain is built from TRBV13 and TRBJ2-7, with D tentatively TRBD1 (6 bases). V was pared by 4 bases and J by 2 bases, with 9 bases between. Germline-derived CDR1 and CDR2 are PRHDT and FYEKMQ (reference sequence). CDR3 length: 13 residues. CDR3 nucleotides: TGTGCCAGCAGCTCGACAGGTACCTACGAGCAGTACTTC. Protein sequence: CASSSTGTYEQYF.

This clone appeared many times. The gene calls are TRBV13 and TRBJ2-7, with 9 bases lining up with TRBD1. V lost 0 bases to trimming and J lost 1 base; unmatched junction nucleotides: 4. The CDR3 has 16 amino acids. CDR1 is PRHDT and CDR2 is FYEKMQ in the germline V gene (reference sequence). The CDR3 DNA is TGTGCCAGCAGCTTAGGCCCGGGACAGGGATCCTACGAGCAGTACTTC. Translated, it gives CASSLGPGQGSYEQYF.

In its sample, this clone ranks as medium-sized. This chain joins TRBV18 and TRBJ1-1; possibly TRBD1 for D (5 bases). This CDR3 comprises 15 residues. CDR1 and CDR2 from the germline V gene are KGHSH and LQKENI. V lost 3 bases, J lost 5 bases, and 16 bases lay in between. CDR3 loop: CASSPGRARGTEAFF. The CDR3 DNA sequence: TGTGCCAGCTCACCGGGGAGGGCGCGGGGGACTGAAGCTTTCTTT.

This clone appeared a few times. The chain couples TRBV20-1 to TRBJ1-5; D ambiguous. This CDR3 has 12 amino acids. Between the trimmed V and J ends, which lost 2 bases and 0 bases, there was a span of 2 bases. From germline, CDR1 is DFQATT and CDR2 SNEGSKA (reference sequence). The CDR3 sequence: CSARYSNQPQHF. CDR3 nucleotide sequence: TGCAGTGCTAGATATAGCAATCAGCCCCAGCATTTT.

This clone was seen a few times. The chain's CDR3 is CASDRDRRTDTQYF. Here the CDR3 DNA reads TGTGCCAGCGATCGGGACCGACGCACAGATACGCAGTATTTT. V is TRBV6-1 and J is TRBJ2-3; D may match TRBD1 or TRBD2 (5 bases each). Trimming removed 8 bases at V and 1 base at J, with 13 bases between. CDR1 is MNHNS and CDR2 is SASEGT in the germline V gene. The CDR3 length is 14 residues.

The V gene is TRBV9, the J gene TRBJ1-6, with D perhaps matching TRBD1 (5 bases). The germline V gene has CDR1 SGDLS and CDR2 YYNGEE. Trimming stripped 2 bases from V and 7 bases from J, with 10 bases between. This CDR3 is 14 amino acids long. CDR3 DNA: TGTGCCAGCAGCGTGTCCAGGGCGAATTCACCCCTCCACTTT. Translated, it gives CASSVSRANSPLHF.

This clone was found many times. Distinct nucleotide sequences in the sample also encode this CDR3. This chain uses TRBV20-1 with TRBJ1-2; tentatively, D is TRBD1 (6 bases). The germline CDR1 and CDR2 sequences are DFQATT and SNEGSKA (reference sequence). This CDR3 is 14 amino acids long. Trimming left V 5 bases short and J 7 bases short, with 20 bases between. CDR3 sequence (DNA): TGCAGTGCTCCGTCCGGCCAGGGGTGGAGTGGCTACACCTTC. Its translation: CSAPSGQGWSGYTF.

This clone is termed medium-sized. This rearrangement joins TRBV6-2 or TRBV6-3 to TRBJ2-3; D gene ambiguous. Germline V CDR1 and CDR2: MNHEY, SVGEGT. CDR3 length: 14 amino acids. With 3 bases removed from V and 1 base from J, the gap between germline ends came to 8 bases. The CDR3 sequence is CASSYFPGTDTQYF. The CDR3 DNA reads TGTGCCAGCAGTTATTTTCCCGGCACAGATACGCAGTATTTT.

This clone was detected many times. This chain joins TRBV10-3 and TRBJ1-2, with 9 bases that match TRBD1. Trimming at V came to 2 bases and at J to 3 bases, leaving 7 bases not matched to a gene. The CDR3 is 16 amino acids. The germline V gene has CDR1 ENHRY and CDR2 SYGVKD. The CDR3 DNA reads as TGTGCCATCAGTGAGGGGACAGGGCGAGAAGACTATGGCTACACCTTC. Its translation: CAISEGTGREDYGYTF.

In this sample, this clone turned up many times. This chain connects TRBV6-5 to TRBJ2-2; no clear D gene. V dropped 0 bases and J dropped 5 bases, with 7 bases sitting between them. Germline loops: CDR1 MNHEY, CDR2 SVGAGI. The CDR3 is 14 residues long. The CDR3 bases are TGTGCCAGCAGTTACTCGGAGACGACCGGGGAGCTGTTTTTT. This encodes CASSYSETTGELFF.

This clone qualifies as medium-sized (0.01 to 0.1%). V is TRBV12-3 or TRBV12-4 and J is TRBJ1-6; D may be TRBD1 (6 bases). V lost 6 bases, J lost 7 bases, and 13 bases lay in between. CDR3 length: 14 amino acids. CDR3 DNA: TGTGCCAGCAGGCGCGGACAGTACAATTCACCCCTCCACTTT. Amino acid sequence: CASRRGQYNSPLHF.